This T cell receptor (beta chain) was captured in a study of siplizumab effects on memory and regulatory T cells. The protocol was immunoSEQ multiplex PCR, while the TCRdb copy is restricted to in-frame clones and leaves out a portion. The sample lists around 82,000 clones, 85% to 95% occurring once. V was clipped by 0 bases and J by 3 bases, with 11 bases between them. In germline, CDR1 is MGHRA, CDR2 YSYEKL. CDR3 size: 15 residues. The genes are TRBV4-1 and TRBJ1-1; no clear D gene. The TCR originated in a human donor in good health. The source material was CD8+ T cells sorted from blood. CDR3 loop: CASSQETGKDTEAFF. The CDR3 DNA reads as TGCGCCAGCAGCCAAGAAACGGGAAAAGACACTGAAGCTTTCTTT.